The 5 T cell receptor beta chains presented below share a single source sample, sequenced in a study of blood T cell repertoires in COVID-19. Sequencing used immunoSEQ multiplex PCR; TCRdb keeps in-frame clones, though not all of them. The sample records about 50,000 clones, 85% to 90% being singletons. Sequenced sample: peripheral blood. These receptors were taken from a woman between 55 and 75 years old with COVID-19, enrolled during active disease.

The J gene is TRBJ1-5, the V gene TRBV10-3, with D unclear. Germline CDR1 is ENHRY and CDR2 is SYGVKD. V lost 4 bases and J lost 0, with 7 bases in between. The CDR3 consists of 14 residues. Here the CDR3 DNA reads TGTGCCATCAGTGTACAGAATAGCAATCAGCCCCAGCATTTT. This encodes CAISVQNSNQPQHF.

Here the CDR3 reads CAWSVTGEHQPQHF. In DNA, the CDR3 is TGTGCCTGGAGTGTTACGGGTGAACATCAGCCCCAGCATTTT. This rearrangement joins TRBV30 to TRBJ1-5, with D uncertain. The V and J ends lost 0 bases and 5 bases respectively, with 11 bases between them. Per germline, CDR1 GTSNPN and CDR2 SVGIG (reference sequence). This CDR3 region has 14 residues.

The CDR3, as DNA: TGTGCCAGCACCGCCCATGCGGAGGGTCCAGATACGCAGTATTTT. Its protein product is CASTAHAEGPDTQYF. The V and J genes are TRBV6-1 and TRBJ2-3, with D possibly matching TRBD2 (6 bases). Looked up from germline, CDR1 is MNHNS and CDR2 is SASEGT. The CDR3 extends over 15 amino acids. V lost 7 bases and J 4 bases, leaving 18 bases between the germline ends.

V is TRBV29-1 and J is TRBJ1-5; possible D gene TRBD1, 5 bases. The CDR3 has 13 residues. CDR1 SQVTM and CDR2 ANQGSEA come from the germline V gene. V lost 6 bases and J 5 bases, leaving 14 bases between the germline ends. CDR3 DNA sequence: TGCAGCGTCTCGGCGGGACGGCATCAGCCCCAGCATTTT. Translated, it gives CSVSAGRHQPQHF.

The J gene is TRBJ1-5, the V gene TRBV30; TRBD1 might be the D (6 bases). The CDR3 runs 15 residues. Germline-derived CDR1 and CDR2 are GTSNPN and SVGIG (reference sequence). The ends were cut back, 0 bases at V and 6 bases at J, with 15 bases in the middle. CDR3 protein: CAWSVQEAGVQPQHF. The CDR3 nucleotides are TGTGCCTGGAGTGTCCAAGAAGCAGGGGTTCAGCCCCAGCATTTT. The full variable domain, with the rest looked up from reference TRBV30 and TRBJ1-5, is SQTIHQWPATLVQPVGSPLSLECTVEGTSNPNLYWYRQAAGRGLQLLFYSVGIGQISSEVPQNLSASRPQDRQFILSSKKLLLSDSGFYLCAWSVQEAGVQPQHFGDGTRLSIL.